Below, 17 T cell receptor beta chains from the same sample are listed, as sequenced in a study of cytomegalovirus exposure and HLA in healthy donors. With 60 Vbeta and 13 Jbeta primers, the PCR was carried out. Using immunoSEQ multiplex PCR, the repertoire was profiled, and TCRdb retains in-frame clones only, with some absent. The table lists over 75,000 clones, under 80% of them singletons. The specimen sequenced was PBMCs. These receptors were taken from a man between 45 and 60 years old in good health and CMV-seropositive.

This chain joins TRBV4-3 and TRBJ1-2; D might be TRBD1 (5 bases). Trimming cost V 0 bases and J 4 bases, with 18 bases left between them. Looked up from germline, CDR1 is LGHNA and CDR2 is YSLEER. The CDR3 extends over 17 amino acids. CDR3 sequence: CASSQDRSGLHLYGYTF. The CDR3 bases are TGCGCCAGCAGCCAAGATCGCTCGGGACTGCATCTCTATGGCTACACCTTC.

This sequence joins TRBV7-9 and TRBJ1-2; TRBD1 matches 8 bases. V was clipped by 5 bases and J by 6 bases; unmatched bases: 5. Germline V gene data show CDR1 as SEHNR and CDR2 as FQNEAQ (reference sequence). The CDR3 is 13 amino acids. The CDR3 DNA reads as TGTGCCAGCAGCGGAGACAGGGGACATGGCTACACCTTC. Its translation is CASSGDRGHGYTF. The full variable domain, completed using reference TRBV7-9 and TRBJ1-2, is DTGVSQNPRHKITKRGQNVTFRCDPISEHNRLYWYRQTLGQGPEFLTYFQNEAQLEKSRLLSDRFSAERPKGSFSTLEIQRTEQGDSAMYLCASSGDRGHGYTFGSGTRLTVV.

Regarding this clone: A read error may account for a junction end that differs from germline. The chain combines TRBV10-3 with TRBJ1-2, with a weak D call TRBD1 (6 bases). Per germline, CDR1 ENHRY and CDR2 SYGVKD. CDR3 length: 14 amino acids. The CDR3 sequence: CAAEGGDPAYGYIF. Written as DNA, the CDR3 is TGTGCCGCCGAGGGGGGGGACCCTGCTTATGGCTACATCTTC.

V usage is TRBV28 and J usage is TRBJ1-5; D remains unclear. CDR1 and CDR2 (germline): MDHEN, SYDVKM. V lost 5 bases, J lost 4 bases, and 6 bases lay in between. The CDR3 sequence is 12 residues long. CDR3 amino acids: CASSILNQPQHF. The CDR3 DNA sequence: TGTGCCAGCAGTATTCTAAATCAGCCCCAGCATTTT. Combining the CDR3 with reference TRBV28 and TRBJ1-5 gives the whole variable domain DVKVTQSSRYLVKRTGEKVFLECVQDMDHENMFWYRQDPGLGLRLIYFSYDVKMKEKGDIPEGYSVSREKKERFSLILESASTNQTSMYLCASSILNQPQHFGDGTRLSIL.

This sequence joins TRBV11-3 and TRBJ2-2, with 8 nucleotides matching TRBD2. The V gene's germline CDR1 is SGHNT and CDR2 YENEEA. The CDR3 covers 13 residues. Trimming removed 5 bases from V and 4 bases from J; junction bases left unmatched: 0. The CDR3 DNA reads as TGTGCCAGCAGCCGGGGGGGCACCGGGGAGCTGTTTTTT. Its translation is CASSRGGTGELFF.

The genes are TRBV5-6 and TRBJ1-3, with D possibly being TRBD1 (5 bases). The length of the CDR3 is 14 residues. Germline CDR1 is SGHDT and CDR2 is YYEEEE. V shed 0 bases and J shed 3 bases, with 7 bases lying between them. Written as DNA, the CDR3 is TGTGCCAGCAGCTTGGGCAGGGTTGGAAACACCATATATTTT. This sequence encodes CASSLGRVGNTIYF.

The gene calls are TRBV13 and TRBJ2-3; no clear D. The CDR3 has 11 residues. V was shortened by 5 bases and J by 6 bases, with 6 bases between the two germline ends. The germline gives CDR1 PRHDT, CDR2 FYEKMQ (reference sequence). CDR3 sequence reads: CASSLLDTQYF. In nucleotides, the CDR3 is TGTGCCAGCAGCCTCCTGGATACGCAGTATTTT.

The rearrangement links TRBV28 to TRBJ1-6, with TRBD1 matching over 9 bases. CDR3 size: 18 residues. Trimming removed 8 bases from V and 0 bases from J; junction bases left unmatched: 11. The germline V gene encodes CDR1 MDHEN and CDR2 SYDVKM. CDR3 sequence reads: CASDTGQGGSSYNSPLHF. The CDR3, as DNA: TGTGCCAGCGACACGGGACAGGGAGGGAGCTCCTATAATTCACCCCTCCACTTT.

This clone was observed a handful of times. Here the CDR3 DNA reads TGTGCCAGCAGCTTAGCGCCTACCGGGACAGGTGAAGAAAAACTGTTTTTT. This encodes CASSLAPTGTGEEKLFF. The chain carries TRBV7-2 and TRBJ1-4; TRBD1 agrees at 8 bases. V shed 0 bases and J 8 bases; nucleotides not matched to a gene: 11. CDR1 is SGHTA and CDR2 is FQGNSA in the germline V gene. This CDR3 contains 17 residues.

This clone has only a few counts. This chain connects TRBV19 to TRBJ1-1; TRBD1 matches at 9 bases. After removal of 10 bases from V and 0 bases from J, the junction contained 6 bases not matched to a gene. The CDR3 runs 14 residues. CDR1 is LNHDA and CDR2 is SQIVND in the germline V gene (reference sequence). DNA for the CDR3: TGTGCCACCGGGGACAGGGCGATGAACACTGAAGCTTTCTTT. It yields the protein CATGDRAMNTEAFF.

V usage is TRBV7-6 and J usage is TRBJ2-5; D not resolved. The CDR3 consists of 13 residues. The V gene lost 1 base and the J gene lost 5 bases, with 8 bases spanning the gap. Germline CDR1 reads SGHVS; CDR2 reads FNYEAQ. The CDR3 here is CASSLGQVETQYF. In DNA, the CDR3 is TGTGCCAGCAGCTTAGGCCAGGTTGAGACCCAGTACTTC.

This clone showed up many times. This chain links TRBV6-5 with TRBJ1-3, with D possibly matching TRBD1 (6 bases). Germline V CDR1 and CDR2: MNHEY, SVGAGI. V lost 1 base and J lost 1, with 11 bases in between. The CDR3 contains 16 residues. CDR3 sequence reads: CASSYFYRESGNTIYF. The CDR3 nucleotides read TGTGCCAGCAGTTACTTCTACAGGGAATCTGGAAACACCATATATTTT.

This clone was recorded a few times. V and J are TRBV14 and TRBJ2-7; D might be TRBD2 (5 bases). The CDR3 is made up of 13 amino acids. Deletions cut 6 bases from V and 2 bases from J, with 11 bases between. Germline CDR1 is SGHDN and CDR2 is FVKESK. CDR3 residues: CASSKLATYEQYF. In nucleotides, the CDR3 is TGTGCCAGCAGTAAGCTAGCCACCTACGAGCAGTACTTC.

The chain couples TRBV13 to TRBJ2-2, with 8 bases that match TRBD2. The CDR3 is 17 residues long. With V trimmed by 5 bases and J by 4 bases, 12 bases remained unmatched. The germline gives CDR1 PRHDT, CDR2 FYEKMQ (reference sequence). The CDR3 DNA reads TGTGCCAGCAGCCCCTACGGGCAGCGGGGGATCACCGGGGAGCTGTTTTTT. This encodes CASSPYGQRGITGELFF.

CDR3 in DNA: TGCAGCGTTGTCAAAGGAGCGCCTAACTATGGCTACACCTTC. Encoded protein: CSVVKGAPNYGYTF. The rearrangement links TRBV29-1 to TRBJ1-2, with D unresolved. V was pared by 4 bases and J by 0 bases, with 12 bases between. The CDR3 sequence is 14 residues long. Germline assignment: CDR1 SQVTM and CDR2 ANQGSEA.

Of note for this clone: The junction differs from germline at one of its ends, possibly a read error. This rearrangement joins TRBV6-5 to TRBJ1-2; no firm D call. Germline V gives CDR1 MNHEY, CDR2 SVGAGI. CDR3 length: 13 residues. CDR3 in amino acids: CASSYGENYGYPF. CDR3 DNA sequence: TGTGCCAGCAGTTACGGGGAGAACTATGGCTACCCCTTC.

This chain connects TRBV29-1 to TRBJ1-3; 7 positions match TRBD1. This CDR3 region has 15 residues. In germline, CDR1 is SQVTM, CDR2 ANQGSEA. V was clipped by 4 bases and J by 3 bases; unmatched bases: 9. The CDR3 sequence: CSVVHGGGSGNTIYF. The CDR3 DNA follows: TGCAGCGTTGTACATGGAGGGGGCAGTGGAAACACCATATATTTT.